These T cell receptor beta chains were read from a single sample in a study of blood T cell repertoires in COVID-19. Some clones are missing from TCRdb's copy, which holds only in-frame ones; the method was immunoSEQ multiplex PCR. The sample yields about 200,000 clones, around 91% seen once. Sample: peripheral blood. The origin of the receptors is a man aged 45-65 years with acute or convalescent COVID-19. The CDR3 runs from the conserved cysteine through the conserved F or W. A D gene is named only where the DNA matches it firmly. Size values are once, few and many counts, or a class for expanded clones, and some rows have none.

abundance | d_gene | j_gene | v_gene | CDR3nt | CDR3aa
. | . | TRBJ1-5 | TRBV7-2 | TGTGCCAGCAGACGGACACCAGCAAAAGGTCAGCCCCAGCATTTT | CASRRTPAKGQPQHF
. | . | TRBJ1-2 | TRBV12-3/TRBV12-4 | TGTGCCAGCAGTCCCCAGGGCTATGGCTACACCTTC | CASSPQGYGYTF
. | . | TRBJ1-2 | TRBV7-2 | TGTGCCAGCAGCTCAGAGCCGGGCGGGGCGTTAAACTATGGCTACACCTTC | CASSSEPGGALNYGYTF
. | TRBD1 | TRBJ1-2 | TRBV4-1 | TGCGCCAGCAGCCAAGGGCGGGACAGGGTTAACTATGGCTACACCTTC | CASSQGRDRVNYGYTF
. | TRBD1 | TRBJ1-2 | TRBV7-9 | TGTGCCAGCAGCTTCGCGGGACAGGGGTATGGCTACACCTTC | CASSFAGQGYGYTF
. | . | TRBJ2-2 | TRBV5-1 | TGCGCCAGCAGCTACATCGGGGTTCGGGGCGGGGAGCTGTTTTTT | CASSYIGVRGGELFF
. | TRBD1 | TRBJ1-3 | TRBV19 | TGTGCCAGTAGTATTCAGGGGGCAATTGGAAACACCATATATTTT | CASSIQGAIGNTIYF
few | . | TRBJ2-5 | TRBV5-8 | TGTGCCAGCAGCTCCCCGCGGGGCAACCTGGAGACCCAGTACTTC | CASSSPRGNLETQYF
. | TRBD1 | TRBJ2-2 | TRBV30 | TGTGCCTGGAGTGTCAGGGGGCTCACCGGGGAGCTGTTTTTT | CAWSVRGLTGELFF
. | . | TRBJ1-2 | TRBV27 | TGTGCCAGCAGTCCCGGCGGGCCGCCGTATGGCTACACCTTC | CASSPGGPPYGYTF
. | . | TRBJ2-1 | TRBV10-3 | TGTGCCATCACCACCGAACGGTACAATGAGCAGTTCTTC | CAITTERYNEQFF
. | TRBD1 | TRBJ1-4 | TRBV9 | TGTGCCAGCAGCGTAGGGAGGGACAGCCGTAATGAAAAACTGTTTTTT | CASSVGRDSRNEKLFF
. | . | TRBJ2-7 | TRBV28 | TGTGCCAGCACCTCCAGGTCATCCGGAAACTACGAGCAGTACTTC | CASTSRSSGNYEQYF
. | TRBD2 | TRBJ2-5 | TRBV19 | TGTGCCAGTAGTCGGACGGGACTAGCGGGAGTGTTCGGGGAGACCCAGTACTTC | CASSRTGLAGVFGETQYF
once | TRBD1 | TRBJ1-4 | TRBV18 | TGTGCCAGCTCACTCCGGGACAGGGGGTACGCAACTAATGAAAAACTGTTTTTT | CASSLRDRGYATNEKLFF
. | TRBD1 | TRBJ2-2 | TRBV3-1/TRBV3-2 | TGTGCCAGCAGCCTGCGCCGGGACAGAAACACCGGGGAGCTGTTTTTT | CASSLRRDRNTGELFF
. | . | TRBJ1-3 | TRBV5-1 | TGCGCCAGCAGCGGAGGAGCTGGAAACACCATATATTTT | CASSGGAGNTIYF
. | TRBD2 | TRBJ2-1 | TRBV6-2/TRBV6-3 | TGTGCCAGCAGCGCTCTGGGACTAGCGGATAATGAGCAGTTCTTC | CASSALGLADNEQFF
. | . | TRBJ2-5 | TRBV5-1 | TGCGCCAGCAGCCCCCTATCGGGAGTTATGGAGACCCAGTACTTC | CASSPLSGVMETQYF
. | TRBD2 | TRBJ2-7 | TRBV11-2 | TGTGCCAGCAGCTCCCTGACTAGCGGGAGGATGTACGAGCAGTACTTC | CASSSLTSGRMYEQYF
. | . | TRBJ1-1 | TRBV5-1 | TGCGCCAGCAGCAGGACAGCCATGAACACTGAAGCTTTCTTT | CASSRTAMNTEAFF
. | . | TRBJ2-1 | TRBV7-8 | TGTGCCAGCAGCCCGCGGGACTTCATCAATGAGCAGTTCTTC | CASSPRDFINEQFF
. | TRBD1 | TRBJ1-3 | TRBV27 | TGTGCCAGCAGCCGTGACAGGGGGCGAGGAAACACCATATATTTT | CASSRDRGRGNTIYF
. | . | TRBJ1-3 | TRBV6-1 | TGTGCCAGCAGTGGCTGGGACATGGACTCTGGAAACACCATATATTTT | CASSGWDMDSGNTIYF
. | TRBD1 | TRBJ2-7 | TRBV18 | TGTGCCAGCTCCCGCGACAGGGACGGTTACGAGCAGTACTTC | CASSRDRDGYEQYF
once | . | TRBJ2-2 | TRBV7-9 | TGTGCCAGCACCCCGGGAACCACCGGGGAGCTGTTTTTT | CASTPGTTGELFF